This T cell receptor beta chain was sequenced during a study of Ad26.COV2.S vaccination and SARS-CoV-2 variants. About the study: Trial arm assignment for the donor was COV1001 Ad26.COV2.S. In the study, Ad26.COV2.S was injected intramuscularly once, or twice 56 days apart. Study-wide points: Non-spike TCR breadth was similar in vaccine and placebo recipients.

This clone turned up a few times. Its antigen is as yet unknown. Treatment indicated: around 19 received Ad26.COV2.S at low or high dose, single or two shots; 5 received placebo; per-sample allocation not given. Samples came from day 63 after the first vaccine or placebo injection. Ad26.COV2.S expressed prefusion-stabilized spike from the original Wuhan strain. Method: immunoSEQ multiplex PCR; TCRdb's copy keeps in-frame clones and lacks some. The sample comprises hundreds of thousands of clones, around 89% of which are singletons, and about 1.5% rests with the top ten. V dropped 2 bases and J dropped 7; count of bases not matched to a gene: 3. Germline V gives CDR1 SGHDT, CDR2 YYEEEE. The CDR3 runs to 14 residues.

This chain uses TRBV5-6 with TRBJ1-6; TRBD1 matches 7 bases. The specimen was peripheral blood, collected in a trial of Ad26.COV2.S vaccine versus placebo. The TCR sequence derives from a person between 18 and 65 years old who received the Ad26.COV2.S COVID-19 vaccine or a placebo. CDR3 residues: CASSLGQDNSPLHF. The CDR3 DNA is TGTGCCAGCAGCTTAGGACAGGACAATTCACCCCTCCACTTT.